This paragraph covers one T cell receptor (beta chain) sequence. Antigen unknown. Treatment denoted: roughly 20 received Ad26.COV2.S at low or high dose, single or two shots; about 5 received placebo; per-sample allocation not given. Sampling was performed 63 days after the first vaccine or placebo injection. Cohort 1b enrolled adults aged 18-55 years in Boston. The repertoire was sequenced with immunoSEQ multiplex PCR; TCRdb's copy has only in-frame clones and lacks some. The table includes about 350,000 clones, about 89% detected once. The CDR3 totals 13 residues. Germline loops: CDR1 SGHTA, CDR2 FQGNSA. V lost 5 bases and J lost 6; bases outside the gene matches: 4. These data originate in a study of Ad26.COV2.S vaccination and SARS-CoV-2 variants. Points from the study as a whole: Comparability of non-spike TCR breadth was observed across vaccine and placebo recipients. Breadth and depth estimates from TCRs may understate total T cell responses.

V gene TRBV7-2 combines with J gene TRBJ2-7; TRBD1 agrees at 10 bases. The sequences come from peripheral blood, collected in a trial of Ad26.COV2.S vaccine versus placebo. This clonotype was sampled from a person between 18 and 65 years old who received the Ad26.COV2.S COVID-19 vaccine or a placebo. CDR3 nucleotides: TGTGCCAGCAGCCGGGACAGGGGTGGCGAGCAGTACTTC. Translation: CASSRDRGGEQYF.